This T cell receptor beta chain was identified in a study of early stage breast cancer tumors. Whole-study context: Invasive lobular carcinomas made up about 35% of the 12 ER+/PR+/HER2- tumors. Samples were sequenced at 7.5 to 10-fold average coverage. Study-level points and caveats: Most shared enriched TCRB sequences were commonly generated ones. In about 85% of the 16 patients, blood comparison separated tumor from normal breast.

In the case of this clone: Its specificity is unknown.

Data came from immunoSEQ multiplex PCR; TCRdb stores just in-frame clones and leaves some out. This sample has some 30,000 clones; 80% to 90% occur once, and the top ten carry 9% to 9.5%. In germline, CDR1 is MNHNS, CDR2 SASEGT. V shed 3 bases and J shed 1 base, with 10 bases lying between them. CDR3 length: 14 residues. The source is a person between 50 and 60 years old with breast cancer. The V gene is TRBV6-1, the J gene TRBJ2-7; D possibly matches TRBD1 or TRBD2 (7 bases each). Sequenced material: blood. The CDR3 loop reads CASSDRGGSYEQYF. CDR3 bases: TGTGCCAGCAGTGACAGGGGGGGATCCTACGAGCAGTACTTC.